Below are 28 T cell receptor beta chains sequenced from a single sample in a study of T cells in Graves' hyperthyroidism and ophthalmopathy. The source material, RNA transcripts, was used to amplify TCR beta CDR3 regions. HTBI primers were used for first-round RT-PCR of the TCR CDR3. TCRdb recomputed calls from the multiplex PCR reads with MiXCR, one row per CDR3 protein. The sample lists a few hundred thousand distinct CDR3 sequences; around a fifth were seen once. Sequenced sample: blood. The receptors stem from a woman aged 70 to 79 with Graves' ophthalmopathy.

The sample holds a few counts of this clonotype. The V call is TRBV6-5, the J call TRBJ1-1; D remains unclear. The CDR3 extends over 13 amino acids. The V gene's germline CDR1 is MNHEY and CDR2 SVGAGI. With 2 bases removed from V and 4 bases from J, the gap between germline ends came to 8 bases. The CDR3 sequence: CASSYPLSTEAFF. The CDR3 coding sequence is TGTGCCAGCAGTTACCCTTTGAGCACTGAAGCTTTCTTT.

The gene calls are TRBV19 and TRBJ2-7; D is undetermined. With 5 bases removed from V and 4 bases from J, the gap between germline ends came to 15 bases. Germline V gives CDR1 LNHDA, CDR2 SQIVND (reference sequence). The CDR3 is made up of 14 amino acids. The CDR3 loop is CASSSPEPLYEQYF. DNA for the CDR3: TGTGCCAGTAGTTCCCCAGAACCCCTATACGAGCAGTACTTC.

This sequence joins TRBV3-1 and TRBJ2-2, with unresolved D. The germline V gene encodes CDR1 LGHDT and CDR2 YNNKEL (reference sequence). Trimming shortened V by 2 bases and J by 2 bases, and 6 bases separated the two germline ends. CDR3 length equals 14 residues. The CDR3 loop reads CASSQLPNTGELFF. The CDR3 DNA sequence: TGTGCCAGCAGCCAACTGCCAAACACCGGGGAGCTGTTTTTT.

In this sample, this clonotype turned up a few times. V gene TRBV15 combines with J gene TRBJ1-1; TRBD1 is a possible D gene (6 bases). The CDR3 covers 16 residues. Germline V gives CDR1 LNHNV, CDR2 YYDKDF (reference sequence). Trimming stripped 0 bases from V and 0 bases from J, with 11 bases between. The CDR3 nucleotides are TGTGCCACCAGCAGAGACCCAGGGGCGATGAACACTGAAGCTTTCTTT. This codes for CATSRDPGAMNTEAFF.

This chain joins TRBV29-1 and TRBJ1-5, with D possibly being TRBD1 (6 bases). The germline V and J ends were trimmed by 6 bases and 2 bases, with 14 bases remaining between them. CDR3 size: 14 residues. Germline CDR1 SQVTM, CDR2 ANQGSEA. CDR3 DNA: TGCAGCGTGGGGGGGGCAGGTGGCAATCAGCCCCAGCATTTT. It yields the protein CSVGGAGGNQPQHF.

This clonotype was observed a few times. The gene calls are TRBV7-3 and TRBJ2-1, with D perhaps matching TRBD2 (6 bases). Germline CDR1 reads SGHTA; CDR2 reads FQGTGA. Trimming took 5 bases from V and 7 from J, leaving 15 bases between them. This CDR3 spans 14 amino acids. The CDR3 reads CASSPGGARNEQFF. In DNA, the CDR3 is TGTGCCAGCAGCCCCGGAGGGGCTCGAAATGAGCAGTTCTTC.

This rearrangement joins TRBV12-5 to TRBJ1-5, with TRBD1 matching 8 bases. The germline CDR1 and CDR2 sequences are LGHNT and FRNRAP. This CDR3 contains 15 residues. Losses at the gene ends were 5 bases for V and 7 bases for J; bases not matched to a gene: 10. The CDR3 spells CASGPHGDRFQPQHF. Written as DNA, the CDR3 is TGTGCTAGTGGTCCCCACGGGGACAGGTTCCAGCCCCAGCATTTT.

There are a few counts of this clonotype. The gene calls are TRBV7-9 and TRBJ1-1; 9 positions match TRBD1. The V segment lost 4 bases and the J segment 6 bases; nucleotides outside the gene matches: 3. The CDR3 runs 13 residues. From germline, CDR1 is SEHNR and CDR2 FQNEAQ (reference sequence). The CDR3 region is CASSYDRGAEAFF. The CDR3 bases are TGTGCCAGCAGCTACGACAGGGGGGCTGAAGCTTTCTTT.

The sample holds a few counts of this clonotype. This sequence joins TRBV6-2 or TRBV6-3 and TRBJ2-1; D gene uncertain. The germline V gene has CDR1 MNHEY and CDR2 SVGEGT. The CDR3 sequence is 15 residues long. Deletions cut 6 bases from V and 6 bases from J, with 18 bases between. The CDR3 bases are TGTGCCAGCAGCCCCGCGCCTTCCCGTCTCAATGAGCAGTTCTTC. Its protein is CASSPAPSRLNEQFF.

The rearrangement uses TRBV5-1 and TRBJ2-5, with 9 bases lining up with TRBD1. The V gene end was trimmed by 0 bases and the J gene end by 5 bases; junction bases not matched to a gene: 2. CDR3 size: 14 residues. Germline V gives CDR1 SGHRS, CDR2 YFSETQ. The CDR3 reads CASSLVGTGETQYF. CDR3 coding DNA: TGCGCCAGCAGCTTGGTTGGGACAGGGGAGACCCAGTACTTC.

The J gene is TRBJ2-3, the V gene TRBV19; TRBD2 matches at 7 bases. V gave up 3 bases and J gave up 4 bases; unmatched junction bases: 4. The CDR3 is made up of 14 amino acids. CDR1 and CDR2 (germline): LNHDA, SQIVND (reference sequence). CDR3 protein: CASSMGAGADTQYF. The CDR3, as DNA: TGTGCCAGTAGTATGGGCGCGGGAGCAGATACGCAGTATTTT.

At least ten counts were recorded for this clonotype. The chain carries TRBV6-2 or TRBV6-3 and TRBJ2-7, with TRBD1 matching over 7 bases. Germline V gene data show CDR1 as MNHEY and CDR2 as SVGEGT. The CDR3 runs to 12 residues. V was pared by 2 bases and J by 7 bases, with 2 bases of the junction left unmatched. CDR3 in amino acids: CASSYPTGEQYF. The CDR3 DNA sequence: TGTGCCAGCAGTTACCCGACAGGGGAGCAGTACTTC.

Many counts were recorded for this clonotype. The chain has TRBV7-2 and TRBJ2-3; TRBD2 matches 8 bases. CDR3 length: 15 residues. Germline CDR1 SGHTA, CDR2 FQGNSA. J was trimmed by 0 bases and V by 5 bases; bases with no gene match: 4. For the CDR3, the DNA is TGTGCCAGCAGCCGTAGCGGGATAAGCACAGATACGCAGTATTTT. Its protein product is CASSRSGISTDTQYF.

This chain connects TRBV29-1 to TRBJ2-3; D call uncertain. CDR1 and CDR2 (germline): SQVTM, ANQGSEA. V lost 7 bases and J 6 bases, leaving 11 bases between the germline ends. The CDR3 runs to 11 residues. The CDR3 bases are TGCAGCGCCCTTGATCTGGATACGCAGTATTTT. Protein product: CSALDLDTQYF.

As regards this clonotype: Possible read error: a much larger clone is one base away. This chain joins TRBV3-1 and TRBJ2-5; D remains unclear. CDR1 is LGHDT, CDR2 YNNKEL, per germline (reference sequence). There are 13 residues in the CDR3. CDR3 loop: CAGSQGRRETQYF. DNA of the CDR3: TGTGCCGGCAGCCAAGGCAGACGGGAGACCCAGTACTTC.

The V gene is TRBV7-9, the J gene TRBJ2-5; TRBD2 matches at 7 bases. The germline CDR1 and CDR2 sequences are SEHNR and FQNEAQ (reference sequence). The CDR3 sequence is 14 residues long. J gave up 5 bases and V 5 bases, and 8 bases lay outside the gene matches. The CDR3 region has the DNA TGTGCCAGCAGCCCGGGACTAACTGCTGAGACCCAGTACTTC. Residues: CASSPGLTAETQYF.

This clonotype was counted a few times. The gene calls are TRBV24-1 and TRBJ2-7; TRBD1 matches 7 bases. Germline lookup yields CDR1 KGHDR and CDR2 SFDVKD. CDR3 length: 15 amino acids. The ends lost 3 bases at V and 3 bases at J; junction bases unmatched: 7. This CDR3 is CATSDGTDQSYEQYF. For the CDR3, the DNA is TGTGCCACCAGTGATGGGACAGATCAAAGCTACGAGCAGTACTTC.

This clonotype was detected a few times. This sequence joins TRBV9 and TRBJ1-5; no reliable D call. Germline CDR1 reads SGDLS; CDR2 reads YYNGEE. The CDR3 is 14 amino acids. The ends were cut back, 4 bases at V and 5 bases at J, with 13 bases in the middle. In nucleotides, the CDR3 is TGTGCCAGCAGCCCCCAGGACGGCTATCAGCCCCAGCATTTT. As protein: CASSPQDGYQPQHF.

Only one count was recorded for this clonotype. The chain links TRBV29-1 to TRBJ2-7, with D hard to call. V was shortened by 6 bases and J by 6 bases, with 12 bases between the two germline ends. CDR1 and CDR2 from the germline V gene are SQVTM and ANQGSEA. The CDR3 is made up of 11 amino acids. Written as DNA, the CDR3 is TGCAGCGTCAAACCCTCGACCGAGCAGTACTTC. Protein: CSVKPSTEQYF.

This clonotype was seen only a few times. V and J are TRBV6-1 and TRBJ1-4; the D gene is possibly TRBD1 (5 bases). V was cut by 6 bases and J by 2 bases, with 13 bases left in between. The V gene's germline CDR1 is MNHNS and CDR2 SASEGT. This CDR3 contains 15 residues. The CDR3 DNA reads TGTGCCAGCAGCCCCAGGGTTGGGACTAATGAAAAACTGTTTTTT. Its translation: CASSPRVGTNEKLFF.

A few counts support this clonotype. The V and J genes are TRBV5-1 and TRBJ1-1, with D possibly being TRBD1 (6 bases). Per germline, CDR1 SGHRS and CDR2 YFSETQ. This CDR3 has 14 amino acids. V was clipped by 4 bases and J by 3 bases, with 13 bases between them. DNA for the CDR3: TGCGCCAGCAGCGCGGCCAGGGGCGACACTGAAGCTTTCTTT. This sequence encodes CASSAARGDTEAFF.

This clonotype was recorded many times. The rearrangement uses TRBV12-3 or TRBV12-4 and TRBJ2-3, with a possible D match to TRBD1 (5 bases). The CDR3 has 16 amino acids. V was trimmed by 5 bases and J by 3 bases, leaving 18 bases between them. The DNA of the CDR3 is TGTGCCAGCAGTCCTCTAGGGCCCAGGGAAACAGATACGCAGTATTTT. It translates to CASSPLGPRETDTQYF.

In its sample, this clonotype was seen a few times. The rearrangement joins TRBV12-3 or TRBV12-4 to TRBJ2-1; no definite D call. CDR3 size: 13 residues. Trimming took 6 bases from V and 9 from J, leaving 15 bases between them. CDR3 DNA sequence: TGTGCCAGCAGCCCCATAAAGGGAAGTGAGCAGTTCTTC. Translating gives CASSPIKGSEQFF.

This clonotype has only a few counts. The rearrangement links TRBV28 to TRBJ2-1; perhaps TRBD1 as D (6 bases). Trimming took off 6 bases at V and 11 bases at J, with 14 bases between the two ends. This CDR3 has 12 residues. The germline V gene encodes CDR1 MDHEN and CDR2 SYDVKM. The CDR3 spells CASRQGQIKQFF. As DNA, the CDR3 is TGTGCCAGCAGACAGGGACAAATCAAGCAGTTCTTC.

CDR3 nucleotide sequence: TGCGCCAGCAGCCCCGGCTTAGGGGACACTGAAGCTTTCTTT. Residues: CASSPGLGDTEAFF. The chain uses TRBV5-1 and TRBJ1-1; perhaps TRBD1 as D (5 bases). Trimming cost V 4 bases and J 3 bases, with 13 bases left between them. The CDR3 totals 14 residues. Germline V lookup: CDR1 SGHRS, CDR2 YFSETQ.

The CDR3 DNA reads TGTGCCACCAGCATGGACAGGGGGCACGGGGAGACCCAGTACTTC. Translated, it gives CATSMDRGHGETQYF. This chain connects TRBV15 to TRBJ2-5; 11 nucleotides align to TRBD1. This CDR3 has 15 amino acids. The J segment lost 5 bases and the V segment lost 4 bases, leaving 6 bases of the junction unmatched. The germline CDR1 and CDR2 sequences are LNHNV and YYDKDF (reference sequence).

This clonotype was picked up many times. DNA for the CDR3: TGTGCCAGCAGCATGACTAGCGGGAGCTCCTACGAGCAGTACTTC. This sequence encodes CASSMTSGSSYEQYF. The genes are TRBV7-2 and TRBJ2-7; 12 bases agree with TRBD2. The CDR3 is 15 amino acids. V shed 5 bases and J 0 bases; nucleotides not matched to a gene: 2. The V gene's germline CDR1 is SGHTA and CDR2 FQGNSA.

This clonotype has at least ten counts. The CDR3 region is CASRTGGGYSNQPQHF. In nucleotides, the CDR3 is TGTGCCAGCAGGACAGGAGGTGGCTATAGCAATCAGCCCCAGCATTTT. The gene calls are TRBV12-3 or TRBV12-4 and TRBJ1-5; tentative D call: TRBD1 (6 bases). The CDR3 covers 16 residues. Trimming removed 6 bases from V and 0 bases from J, with 15 bases in between.